The 16 T cell receptor beta chains below all came from one sample that was sequenced in a study of regulatory T cells in long-lasting Graves disease. As for time point: newly diagnosed GD, antithyroid drugs for less than 3 months. The TCR library used RNA extracted from PBMCs. To make TCR beta libraries, researchers used iRepertoire HTBI primers and Arm-PCR of CDR3 regions. TCRdb re-analysed the multiplex PCR reads in MiXCR, keeping a single row per CDR3 protein. The repertoire holds some 600,000 distinct CDR3 sequences, with around 16% as singletons. These data were likewise used in another study, on T cells in Graves' hyperthyroidism and ophthalmopathy.

The sequenced sample was peripheral blood mononuclear cells (PBMCs), obtained at new diagnosis, from a patient treated with antithyroid drugs. The receptor set was obtained from a man aged 18-30 years with Graves disease.

As to this clonotype: One end of the junction is discordant with germline, which a read error may explain. The genes are TRBV20-1 and TRBJ1-1; no definite D call. Per germline, CDR1 DFQATT and CDR2 SNEGSKA (reference sequence). The CDR3 runs to 12 residues. For the CDR3, the DNA is TGCAGTGCTGGAGAGGATCGCACTGAAGCTTTCTTT. Its translation is CSAGEDRTEAFF.

A few counts support this clonotype. V usage is TRBV29-1 and J usage is TRBJ1-2; D remains ambiguous. CDR1 and CDR2 (germline): SQVTM, ANQGSEA. Trimming removed 4 bases at V and 2 bases at J, with 11 bases between. This CDR3 is built from 13 residues. The CDR3 loop is CSVVYRENYGYTF. The CDR3 bases are TGCAGCGTTGTATATCGGGAAAACTATGGCTACACCTTC.

The V call is TRBV19, the J call TRBJ2-5; D is undetermined. The CDR3 is made up of 10 amino acids. Germline CDR1 LNHDA, CDR2 SQIVND (reference sequence). With 11 bases removed from V and 4 bases from J, the gap between germline ends came to 8 bases. The CDR3 region is CAGTGETQYF. The CDR3 nucleotides are TGTGCCGGAACCGGAGAGACCCAGTACTTC. Drawing the rest from reference TRBV19 and TRBJ2-5, the complete variable domain is DGGITQSPKYLFRKEGQNVTLSCEQNLNHDAMYWYRQDPGQGLRLIYYSQIVNDFQKGDIAEGYSVSREKKESFPLTVTSAQKNPTAFYLCAGTGETQYFGPGTRLLVL.

This clonotype appeared many times. This chain links TRBV30 with TRBJ2-1; no firm D call. Germline V gene data show CDR1 as GTSNPN and CDR2 as SVGIG (reference sequence). This CDR3 has 10 residues. V gave up 1 base and J gave up 7 bases, with 2 bases separating them. The CDR3 DNA follows: TGTGCCTGGAGTGGGAATGAGCAGTTCTTC. The encoded protein is CAWSGNEQFF. Full variable domain (remainder filled in from reference TRBV30 and TRBJ2-1): SQTIHQWPATLVQPVGSPLSLECTVEGTSNPNLYWYRQAAGRGLQLLFYSVGIGQISSEVPQNLSASRPQDRQFILSSKKLLLSDSGFYLCAWSGNEQFFGPGTRLTVL.

This clonotype has a handful of counts. The chain joins TRBV5-1 to TRBJ2-5; tentative D call: TRBD1 (6 bases). Looked up from germline, CDR1 is SGHRS and CDR2 is YFSETQ. CDR3 length: 13 residues. V shed 2 bases and J shed 3 bases, with 8 bases lying between them. CDR3 DNA: TGCGCCAGCAGCTTAAGACAGGAAGAGACCCAGTACTTC. Encoded protein: CASSLRQEETQYF. Based on the CDR3 plus reference TRBV5-1 and TRBJ2-5, the full variable domain is KAGVTQTPRYLIKTRGQQVTLSCSPISGHRSVSWYQQTPGQGLQFLFEYFSETQRNKGNFPGRFSGRQFSNSRSEMNVSTLELGDSALYLCASSLRQEETQYFGPGTRLLVL.

The V and J genes are TRBV7-9 and TRBJ1-6, with D possibly being TRBD1 (5 bases). CDR1 is SEHNR and CDR2 is FQNEAQ in the germline V gene (reference sequence). The length of the CDR3 is 15 residues. V lost 1 base to trimming and J lost 4 bases, with 8 bases between them. The CDR3: CASSLGGEYNSPLHF. CDR3 nucleotides: TGTGCCAGCAGCTTAGGGGGGGAATATAATTCACCCCTCCACTTT.

The chain has TRBV9 and TRBJ2-7; TRBD2 matches 11 bases. This CDR3 is built from 14 residues. J was trimmed by 1 base and V by 6 bases; bases with no gene match: 3. Looked up from germline, CDR1 is SGDLS and CDR2 is YYNGEE. The CDR3 reads CASNSGRESYEQYF. For the CDR3, the DNA is TGTGCCAGCAATAGCGGGAGGGAATCCTACGAGCAGTACTTC.

This chain joins TRBV7-3 and TRBJ2-2, with D possibly matching TRBD1 (5 bases). Germline assignment: CDR1 SGHTA and CDR2 FQGTGA. The CDR3 runs to 16 residues. Deletions cut 2 bases from V and 4 bases from J, with 14 bases between. Here the CDR3 reads CASSLSRQGITGELFF. CDR3 nucleotides: TGTGCCAGCAGCTTATCCCGGCAGGGTATCACCGGGGAGCTGTTTTTT.

This clonotype was observed many times. The genes are TRBV19 and TRBJ2-7, with 10 bases fitting TRBD1. Germline CDR1 reads LNHDA; CDR2 reads SQIVND (reference sequence). The CDR3 sequence is 15 residues long. J was trimmed by 0 bases and V by 9 bases; bases with no gene match: 8. The CDR3 DNA is TGTGCCAGCAGCTCGGGACAGGGGAGCTCCTACGAGCAGTACTTC. Protein product: CASSSGQGSSYEQYF.

This clonotype was picked up a small number of times. V usage is TRBV10-3 and J usage is TRBJ2-1; D gene uncertain. This CDR3 has 15 residues. Per germline, CDR1 ENHRY and CDR2 SYGVKD. V was pared by 10 bases and J by 13 bases, with 29 bases between. This chain's CDR3 is CATEDHGRPQVEQFF. The CDR3 nucleotides are TGTGCCACCGAAGACCACGGCAGACCCCAGGTGGAACAGTTCTTC.

This clonotype has only a few counts. The CDR3 loop is CASSDSWNSEQFF. The CDR3 DNA sequence: TGTGCCAGCAGTGACTCCTGGAACAGTGAGCAGTTCTTC. The rearrangement uses TRBV6-4 and TRBJ2-1; D is undetermined. Trimming stripped 0 bases from V and 9 bases from J, with 9 bases between. The CDR3 has 13 residues. Germline-derived CDR1 and CDR2 are MRHNA and SNTAGT.

This clonotype was seen ten or more times. The rearrangement joins TRBV7-8 to TRBJ2-3; 8 bases align to TRBD1. The CDR3 loop spans 15 amino acids. The germline V gene has CDR1 SGHVS and CDR2 FQNEAQ. The V and J ends lost 5 bases and 6 bases, in that order; junction bases with no gene match: 10. The CDR3 sequence: CASSPRDRPVDTQYF. DNA of the CDR3: TGTGCCAGCAGCCCACGGGACAGGCCCGTGGATACGCAGTATTTT.

The chain combines TRBV6-2 or TRBV6-3 with TRBJ2-3, with 12 bases identical to TRBD2. This CDR3 has 17 residues. The germline gives CDR1 MNHEY, CDR2 SVGEGT. The V and J ends lost 7 bases and 2 bases, in that order; junction bases with no gene match: 10. CDR3 DNA sequence: TGTGCCAGCACTGGACTAGCGGGGTCCGCCTCCACAGATACGCAGTATTTT. Translation: CASTGLAGSASTDTQYF.

This clonotype was detected many times. V usage is TRBV7-9 and J usage is TRBJ2-1, with TRBD1 matching 9 bases. With V trimmed by 5 bases and J by 10 bases, 6 bases remained unmatched. CDR1 SEHNR and CDR2 FQNEAQ come from the germline V gene (reference sequence). The CDR3 contains 13 residues. Here the CDR3 DNA reads TGTGCCAGCAGCGGATACACAGGGGGCGAGCAGTTCTTC. Translated, it gives CASSGYTGGEQFF.

This clonotype occurred a few times. CDR3 sequence reads: CASSKQGSSNQPQHF. DNA for the CDR3: TGTGCCAGCAGTAAACAGGGAAGTAGCAATCAGCCCCAGCATTTT. The V call is TRBV12-3 or TRBV12-4, the J call TRBJ1-5; weak D call: TRBD1 (6 bases). There are 15 residues in the CDR3. The V gene lost 5 bases and the J gene lost 0 bases, with 11 bases spanning the gap.

This clonotype has only one observation. J is TRBJ2-7 and V is TRBV20-1; TRBD2 aligns across 14 bases. There are 15 residues in the CDR3. The junction had 4 bases not matched to a gene; V was cut back by 0 bases and J by 6 bases. Germline V gene lookup returns CDR1 DFQATT and CDR2 SNEGSKA (reference sequence). Written as DNA, the CDR3 is TGCAGTGCTAGAGACGGGACTAGCGGGAGTCCCGAGCAGTACTTC. Translated, it gives CSARDGTSGSPEQYF.